What follows are 23 T cell receptor beta chains derived from one specimen sequenced in a study of control samples from healthy donors and cancer patients. Profiled with immunoSEQ multiplex PCR; TCRdb holds only in-frame clones, not every one. Of about 75,000 clones listed, 85% to 95% were seen once; the top ten hold 6.2%. The sequenced sample consisted of blood. These receptors were obtained from a middle-aged woman in good health.

This chain joins TRBV4-3 and TRBJ1-1; D uncertain. This CDR3 region has 12 residues. Trimming shortened V by 2 bases and J by 6 bases, and 7 bases separated the two germline ends. Germline loops: CDR1 LGHNA, CDR2 YSLEER. The CDR3, as DNA: TGCGCCAGCAGCCAATCTGGCTCTGAAGCTTTCTTT. The encoded protein is CASSQSGSEAFF.

The chain carries TRBV4-1 and TRBJ2-3, with 9 positions matching TRBD2. The CDR3 is 16 amino acids. V trimming: 2 bases; J trimming: 2 bases; junction bases outside the gene matches: 5. CDR1 and CDR2 from the germline V gene are MGHRA and YSYEKL. CDR3 DNA sequence: TGCGCCAGCAGCCAAAACGCGGGGGGGGACACAGATACGCAGTATTTT. As protein: CASSQNAGGDTDTQYF.

The V gene is TRBV2, the J gene TRBJ1-6; D unclear. V was shortened by 3 bases and J by 0 bases, with 6 bases between the two germline ends. Germline V lookup: CDR1 SNHLY, CDR2 FYNNEI. The CDR3 totals 15 residues. CDR3 sequence reads: CASSDLGSYNSPLHF. CDR3 sequence (DNA): TGTGCCAGCAGTGATCTAGGCTCCTATAATTCACCCCTCCACTTT.

The chain is built from TRBV7-9 and TRBJ1-1, with 7 bases identical to TRBD1. Germline V lookup: CDR1 SEHNR, CDR2 FQNEAQ (reference sequence). Unmatched junction bases numbered 11, after V lost 5 bases and J lost 8 bases. There are 14 residues in the CDR3. CDR3 loop: CASSPQGGGLEAFF. CDR3 nucleotides: TGTGCCAGCAGCCCTCAGGGGGGGGGCCTCGAAGCTTTCTTT.

CDR3 sequence: CASSNRDREETQYF. CDR3 nucleotides: TGTGCCAGCTCAAACCGGGACAGGGAAGAGACCCAGTACTTC. The chain couples TRBV18 to TRBJ2-5; 9 bases fit TRBD1. The ends lost 5 bases at V and 3 bases at J; junction bases unmatched: 4. The CDR3 has 14 residues. CDR1 is KGHSH and CDR2 is LQKENI in the germline V gene.

This chain joins TRBV28 and TRBJ1-1; tentatively, D is TRBD1 (5 bases). The V end lost 3 bases, the J end lost 3 bases, and 11 bases lay between the germline ends. The CDR3 length is 14 residues. Looked up from germline, CDR1 is MDHEN and CDR2 is SYDVKM. The CDR3 sequence: CASSLVGEDTEAFF. CDR3 sequence (DNA): TGTGCCAGCAGTTTGGTGGGGGAGGACACTGAAGCTTTCTTT.

This clone was observed once. The chain has TRBV3-1 (or the pseudogene TRBV3-2) and TRBJ2-5, with D perhaps matching TRBD2 (5 bases). Trimming shortened V by 0 bases and J by 4 bases, and 18 bases separated the two germline ends. The CDR3 covers 17 residues. Germline V gene lookup returns CDR1 LGHDT and CDR2 YNNKEL (reference sequence). CDR3 DNA: TGTGCCAGCAGCCAAGATCCATTGAGCCTAGCCCGAGAGACCCAGTACTTC. It is translated as CASSQDPLSLARETQYF.

This clone has only a few counts. The chain carries TRBV5-1 and TRBJ1-3; 7 bases match TRBD1. The CDR3 runs 19 residues. V shed 1 base, J shed 0 bases, and the junction held 13 bases outside the gene matches. Germline assignment: CDR1 SGHRS and CDR2 YFSETQ. CDR3 DNA sequence: TGCGCCAGCAGCTTGTGGGGGATCCGGGACAGTTCCTCTGGAAACACCATATATTTT. Its protein is CASSLWGIRDSSSGNTIYF.

The J gene is TRBJ1-2, the V gene TRBV6-2 or TRBV6-3, with a tentative D call TRBD1 (5 bases). Germline CDR1 reads MNHEY; CDR2 reads SVGEGT. The germline V and J ends were trimmed by 0 bases and 5 bases, with 13 bases remaining between them. The length of the CDR3 is 15 residues. DNA of the CDR3: TGTGCCAGCAGTTACTCTGCGGGGGAGACTTATGGCTACACCTTC. Encoded protein: CASSYSAGETYGYTF.

CDR3 bases: TGTGCCAGCAGCCCGCAGAGGACCGGGGAGCTGTTTTTT. This translates into CASSPQRTGELFF. The V gene is TRBV13, the J gene TRBJ2-2; the D is unclear. CDR1 is PRHDT, CDR2 FYEKMQ, per germline (reference sequence). Trimming took 5 bases from V and 5 from J, leaving 9 bases between them. This CDR3 has 13 residues.

This chain uses TRBV5-1 with TRBJ1-1; D remains ambiguous. The CDR3 runs 14 residues. Trimming shortened V by 2 bases and J by 2 bases, and 10 bases separated the two germline ends. Looked up from germline, CDR1 is SGHRS and CDR2 is YFSETQ. CDR3 protein: CASSFNGPNTEAFF. The CDR3 region has the DNA TGCGCCAGCAGCTTTAACGGGCCCAACACTGAAGCTTTCTTT.

This clone was recorded a few times. The gene calls are TRBV6-1 and TRBJ2-2; no reliable D call. V lost 2 bases and J 5 bases, leaving 3 bases between the germline ends. The germline gives CDR1 MNHNS, CDR2 SASEGT. The CDR3 contains 12 residues. CDR3 DNA sequence: TGTGCCAGCAGTGAAACTACCGGGGAGCTGTTTTTT. This gives the protein CASSETTGELFF.

The chain links TRBV6-5 to TRBJ2-7; no clear D gene. Germline values: CDR1 MNHEY, CDR2 SVGAGI. V dropped 7 bases and J dropped 4 bases, with 20 bases sitting between them. This CDR3 has 15 residues. CDR3: CASTPEYTSPYEQYF. The CDR3 region has the DNA TGTGCCAGCACCCCAGAATATACCTCACCTTACGAGCAGTACTTC.

The rearrangement links TRBV6-2 or TRBV6-3 to TRBJ1-1; TRBD1 might be the D (6 bases). V shed 4 bases and J shed 4 bases, with 22 bases lying between them. There are 17 residues in the CDR3. Germline CDR1 is MNHEY and CDR2 is SVGEGT. Here the CDR3 DNA reads TGTGCCAGCAGTTGGCCGGGACACCCAAGGGGTCGCACTGAAGCTTTCTTT. Its translation: CASSWPGHPRGRTEAFF.

This clone has a single count. The chain recombines TRBV18 with TRBJ1-5; no firm D call. Trimming cost V 2 bases and J 7 bases, with 15 bases left between them. Germline-derived CDR1 and CDR2 are KGHSH and LQKENI. The CDR3 is 15 amino acids. The CDR3, as DNA: TGTGCCAGCTCACCATCTTCGAGCCAAAAACAGCCCCAGCATTTT. This translates into CASSPSSSQKQPQHF.

V is TRBV18 and J is TRBJ2-3, with 13 bases identical to TRBD2. In germline, CDR1 is KGHSH, CDR2 LQKENI. The junction had 1 base not matched to a gene; V was cut back by 3 bases and J by 4 bases. This CDR3 contains 15 residues. CDR3 amino acids: CASSPGTSGADTQYF. In DNA form, the CDR3 reads TGTGCCAGCTCACCCGGGACTAGCGGGGCAGATACGCAGTATTTT.

This chain uses TRBV10-3 with TRBJ1-5; D is unclear. Trimming removed 6 bases from V and 2 bases from J, with 5 bases in between. This CDR3 is 12 amino acids long. From germline, CDR1 is ENHRY and CDR2 SYGVKD. Here the CDR3 reads CAISQGNQPQHF. CDR3 bases: TGTGCCATCAGCCAGGGCAATCAGCCCCAGCATTTT.

V usage is TRBV12-2 and J usage is TRBJ1-1; the D segment call TRBD1 is taken from the table without a DNA check. TRBV12-2 represents a pseudogene. The CDR3 runs 15 residues. Here the CDR3 reads CASRLAWRGPLEAFF. CDR3 DNA sequence: TGTGCAAGTCGCTTAGCATGGAGGGGGCCTCTTGAAGCTTTCTTT.

The gene calls are TRBV5-1 and TRBJ2-7; 7 bases line up with TRBD1. Germline-derived CDR1 and CDR2 are SGHRS and YFSETQ. The CDR3 has 14 residues. The V gene end was trimmed by 4 bases and the J gene end by 2 bases; junction bases not matched to a gene: 6. CDR3 in DNA: TGCGCCAGCAGCCCAGGACAGGAGCCCTACGAGCAGTACTTC. Translating gives CASSPGQEPYEQYF.

V gene TRBV7-3 combines with J gene TRBJ2-1; D possibly corresponds to TRBD2 (7 bases). V lost 0 bases to trimming and J lost 7 bases, with 16 bases between them. From germline, CDR1 is SGHTA and CDR2 FQGTGA. The CDR3 is 16 amino acids. The CDR3 sequence: CASSLTFRGAFNEQFF. The CDR3 DNA reads TGTGCCAGCAGCTTAACGTTTCGGGGGGCCTTTAATGAGCAGTTCTTC.

J is TRBJ1-1 and V is TRBV4-3, with no clear D. The CDR3 is made up of 14 amino acids. V was clipped by 1 base and J by 2 bases, with 8 bases between them. CDR1 LGHNA and CDR2 YSLEER come from the germline V gene. CDR3 sequence (DNA): TGCGCCAGCAGCCAAGTTTATCTTAACACTGAAGCTTTCTTT. It yields the protein CASSQVYLNTEAFF.

The V gene is TRBV25-1, the J gene TRBJ2-5; TRBD1 matches at 8 bases. The CDR3 extends over 15 amino acids. Germline V gives CDR1 MGHDK, CDR2 SYGVNS. V shed 5 bases, J shed 7 bases, and the junction held 12 bases outside the gene matches. The CDR3 DNA sequence: TGTGCCAGCAGTAATGGGGGACAGGCTCATGGGACCCAGTACTTC. Amino acids: CASSNGGQAHGTQYF.

This chain uses TRBV20-1 with TRBJ2-7, with D unresolved. The CDR3 is 10 amino acids. CDR1 is DFQATT and CDR2 is SNEGSKA in the germline V gene (reference sequence). Deletions cut 6 bases from V and 6 bases from J, with 9 bases between. This chain's CDR3 is CSAKRVEQYF. DNA of the CDR3: TGCAGTGCGAAACGGGTCGAGCAGTACTTC.